These 12 T cell receptor beta chains were sequenced from one sample in a study of blood T cell repertoires in COVID-19. The data were produced by immunoSEQ multiplex PCR, yet TCRdb's version contains in-frame clones alone and is incomplete. The table records 90,000 to 130,000 clones, roughly 86% of them present only once. Sequencing was carried out using peripheral blood. The origin of the receptors is a man in his forties or fifties with acute or convalescent COVID-19.

The CDR3 DNA reads as TGTGCCAGCAGGGGAACAGGGGGCGGCACAGATACGCAGTATTTT. Translated, it gives CASRGTGGGTDTQYF. The chain combines TRBV6-5 with TRBJ2-3, with TRBD1 identical over 9 bases. This CDR3 comprises 15 residues. V shed 6 bases and J 1 base; nucleotides not matched to a gene: 5. Germline CDR1 reads MNHEY; CDR2 reads SVGAGI.

The chain recombines TRBV18 with TRBJ1-1; D ambiguous. Germline CDR1 is KGHSH and CDR2 is LQKENI. Trimming removed 2 bases at V and 4 bases at J, with 14 bases between. This CDR3 is built from 15 residues. Here the CDR3 DNA reads TGTGCCAGCTCACCAAATATAGGCCGGAGCACTGAAGCTTTCTTT. It codes for CASSPNIGRSTEAFF. The variable domain in full, completed from reference TRBV18 and TRBJ1-1, reads NAGVMQNPRHLVRRRGQEARLRCSPMKGHSHVYWYRQLPEEGLKFMVYLQKENIIDESGMPKERFSAEFPKEGPSILRIQQVVRGDSAAYFCASSPNIGRSTEAFFGQGTRLTVV.

The chain combines TRBV19 with TRBJ2-7, with 7 bases lining up with TRBD2. Germline loops: CDR1 LNHDA, CDR2 SQIVND (reference sequence). The CDR3 has 12 amino acids. J lost 6 bases, V lost 2 bases, and 1 base had no gene match. The CDR3 here is CASSITGGEQYF. In DNA, the CDR3 is TGTGCCAGTAGTATAACGGGGGGCGAGCAGTACTTC. Combining the CDR3 with reference TRBV19 and TRBJ2-7 gives the whole variable domain DGGITQSPKYLFRKEGQNVTLSCEQNLNHDAMYWYRQDPGQGLRLIYYSQIVNDFQKGDIAEGYSVSREKKESFPLTVTSAQKNPTAFYLCASSITGGEQYFGPGTRLTVT.

The chain employs TRBV6-6 and TRBJ1-1; 8 bases align to TRBD1. Trimming cost V 0 bases and J 13 bases; bases outside gene matches: 10. Germline V CDR1 and CDR2: MNHNY, SVGAGI (reference sequence). The CDR3 runs to 14 residues. The CDR3 protein is CASSYSKDRVTDFF. CDR3 coding DNA: TGTGCCAGCAGTTACTCAAAGGACAGGGTAACGGATTTCTTT.

V gene TRBV10-3 combines with J gene TRBJ1-1; D is possibly TRBD1 (6 bases). The V end was cut by 6 bases, the J end by 7 bases, with 9 bases between. Germline loops: CDR1 ENHRY, CDR2 SYGVKD. This CDR3 is 11 amino acids long. Written as DNA, the CDR3 is TGTGCCATCAGATCGACAGGTGAAGCTTTCTTT. Translated: CAIRSTGEAFF.

The chain employs TRBV2 and TRBJ1-2; D unresolved. V lost 2 bases to trimming and J lost 4 bases, with 14 bases between them. Germline V lookup: CDR1 SNHLY, CDR2 FYNNEI. The CDR3 is 15 residues long. The chain's CDR3 is CASSELGRRLYGYTF. Here the CDR3 DNA reads TGTGCCAGCAGTGAACTCGGCCGAAGACTCTATGGCTACACCTTC.

The rearrangement joins TRBV19 to TRBJ2-7; tentatively, D is TRBD1 (6 bases). CDR1 is LNHDA and CDR2 is SQIVND in the germline V gene (reference sequence). V was pared by 1 base and J by 3 bases, with 13 bases between. The CDR3 has 15 amino acids. CDR3 DNA: TGTGCCAGTAGTATAGCGCACAGCAGGGGCTACGAGCAGTACTTC. Its protein product is CASSIAHSRGYEQYF.

The chain joins TRBV4-1 to TRBJ1-1; 7 nucleotides match TRBD1. The CDR3 loop spans 17 amino acids. V was pared by 0 bases and J by 0 bases, with 7 bases of the junction left unmatched. Germline V lookup: CDR1 MGHRA, CDR2 YSYEKL. CDR3 residues: CASSQEGRGYMNTEAFF. The CDR3 nucleotides read TGCGCCAGCAGCCAAGAAGGCAGGGGGTATATGAACACTGAAGCTTTCTTT.

This chain links TRBV5-8 with TRBJ1-2; 7 positions agree with TRBD1. This CDR3 has 15 residues. V shed 4 bases and J 5 bases; nucleotides not matched to a gene: 11. Germline lookup yields CDR1 SGHTS and CDR2 YDEGEE. The CDR3 DNA sequence: TGTGCCAGCAGCACCGGGACAGCAAAGAGTTATGGCTACACCTTC. It translates to CASSTGTAKSYGYTF.

The V and J genes are TRBV7-9 and TRBJ2-2; no definite D call. The CDR3 runs 15 residues. Germline-derived CDR1 and CDR2 are SEHNR and FQNEAQ (reference sequence). The ends were cut back, 1 base at V and 2 bases at J, with 8 bases in the middle. In DNA form, the CDR3 reads TGTGCCAGCAGCTTAGGTAGTATAAACACCGGGGAGCTGTTTTTT. It codes for CASSLGSINTGELFF.

The chain combines TRBV5-6 with TRBJ2-2; D is possibly TRBD2 (5 bases). Germline values: CDR1 SGHDT, CDR2 YYEEEE. The CDR3 has 14 amino acids. Trimming removed 0 bases from V and 6 bases from J, with 9 bases in between. CDR3 residues: CASSLALGAGELFF. Here the CDR3 DNA reads TGTGCCAGCAGCTTGGCCCTCGGGGCCGGGGAGCTGTTTTTT.

The rearrangement links TRBV6-2 or TRBV6-3 to TRBJ1-2; no definite D call. Germline V gives CDR1 MNHEY, CDR2 SVGEGT. The CDR3 extends over 18 amino acids. Trimming took off 4 bases at V and 7 bases at J, with 28 bases between the two ends. The CDR3 DNA reads TGTGCCAGCAGTTCACGGGGTCTGACATCCAGTGCAGTGGGTGGCTACACCTTC. It specifies CASSSRGLTSSAVGGYTF.